This record concerns one T cell receptor (beta chain) sequence. Germline V gene sequence: CDR1 KGHSH, CDR2 LQKENI. The CDR3 totals 13 residues. V dropped 2 bases and J dropped 3 bases, with 7 bases sitting between them. The data are from a study of control samples from healthy donors and cancer patients. The repertoire was sequenced with immunoSEQ multiplex PCR; TCRdb's copy has only in-frame clones and lacks some. In the table there are 100,000 or so clones, approximately 90% of which are singletons. The sample was blood. The origin of this receptor is a woman under 40 in good health. V gene TRBV18 combines with J gene TRBJ1-2; D gene unclear. The CDR3 is CASSPGQYYGYTF. CDR3 sequence (DNA): TGTGCCAGCTCACCAGGGCAGTACTATGGCTACACCTTC.